This T cell receptor (beta chain) is from a study of blood T cell repertoires in COVID-19. Turning to the study itself: Samples of COVID-19 (acute and convalescent) were obtained from the United States, Italy and Spain. T cells, B-cell-depleted T cells, or PBMCs provided the cDNA or gDNA that served as material.

The germline CDR1 and CDR2 sequences are SQVTM and ANQGSEA. Deletions cut 6 bases from V and 0 bases from J, with 12 bases between. The CDR3 length is 14 residues. Study processing details: Amplification with reference gene primers provided the estimates of nucleated cell counts. Profiled with immunoSEQ multiplex PCR; TCRdb holds only in-frame clones, not every one. The D gene and trimming were derived from the DNA, and the V and J assignments and clone size from that table. The sample contains 81,000 or so clones, approximately 89% of which appear only once. The chain couples TRBV29-1 to TRBJ1-3; D not certain. The clonotype originates from a man in his 70s with active or convalescent COVID-19. The sequenced sample consisted of peripheral blood. The CDR3 DNA follows: TGCAGCGTGAGGGTCCCTTACTCTGGAAACACCATATATTTT. The encoded protein is CSVRVPYSGNTIYF.